The 19 T cell receptor beta chains below all came from one sample that was sequenced in a study of T-cell memory formation after mild COVID-19. TCRdb passed the 5' RACE reads through MiXCR, listing each CDR3 protein once. The data show hundreds of thousands of distinct CDR3 sequences, about 25% seen once. The sample consisted of PBMCs or a T cell subset sorted from them (not recorded which). Receptors originate from an adult woman who had mild COVID-19 (a few samples of this study predate the infection). Cell type and time point are not known.

This clonotype was detected a few times. J is TRBJ2-7 and V is TRBV7-8, with TRBD2 identical over 16 bases. The CDR3 totals 15 residues. Germline lookup yields CDR1 SGHVS and CDR2 FQNEAQ. With 3 bases clipped from V and 7 bases from J, the junction kept 3 bases outside the gene matches. The CDR3 bases are TGTGCCAGCAGCTTGGGACTAGCGGGAGGGGGAGAGCAGTACTTC. Its translation: CASSLGLAGGGEQYF.

This clonotype was counted between two and nine times. The chain has TRBV12-3 or TRBV12-4 and TRBJ1-4; D gene unclear. Trimming took off 6 bases at V and 2 bases at J, with 13 bases between the two ends. CDR3 length: 15 residues. The CDR3 is CASSRGRRTNEKLFF. CDR3 bases: TGTGCCAGCAGCCGTGGACGGAGGACTAATGAAAAACTGTTTTTT.

Only a few counts were recorded for this clonotype. This rearrangement joins TRBV5-1 to TRBJ2-1, with 8 bases fitting TRBD1. This CDR3 region has 16 residues. The junction had 6 bases not matched to a gene; V was cut back by 4 bases and J by 0 bases. Germline values: CDR1 SGHRS, CDR2 YFSETQ. For the CDR3, the DNA is TGCGCCAGCAGCGCCGGGACAGGAGGCTCCTACAATGAGCAGTTCTTC. Protein: CASSAGTGGSYNEQFF.

This chain connects TRBV5-1 to TRBJ2-2; no clear D. V was trimmed by 4 bases and J by 1 base, leaving 5 bases between them. Germline V gives CDR1 SGHRS, CDR2 YFSETQ. This CDR3 region has 13 residues. CDR3 protein: CASSGRNTGELFF. In nucleotides, the CDR3 is TGCGCCAGCAGCGGTCGGAACACCGGGGAGCTGTTTTTT. The full variable domain, in which reference TRBV5-1 and TRBJ2-2 provide the parts outside the CDR3, is KAGVTQTPRYLIKTRGQQVTLSCSPISGHRSVSWYQQTPGQGLQFLFEYFSETQRNKGNFPGRFSGRQFSNSRSEMNVSTLELGDSALYLCASSGRNTGELFFGEGSRLTVL.

CDR3 loop: CASSLITGDYEQYF. The CDR3, as DNA: TGTGCCAGCAGTTTAATTACAGGGGATTACGAGCAGTACTTC. The rearrangement uses TRBV12-3 or TRBV12-4 and TRBJ2-7; 7 bases match TRBD1. V lost 2 bases to trimming and J lost 4 bases; unmatched junction nucleotides: 5. CDR3 length equals 14 residues.

This chain connects TRBV4-2 to TRBJ2-7, with TRBD2 identical over 14 bases. With 3 bases clipped from V and 6 bases from J, the junction kept 4 bases outside the gene matches. Germline V gene lookup returns CDR1 LGHNA and CDR2 YNFKEQ. This CDR3 comprises 15 residues. CDR3 protein: CASSQTSGGAAEQYF. CDR3 nucleotides: TGTGCCAGCAGCCAGACTAGCGGGGGGGCCGCCGAGCAGTACTTC.

The V call is TRBV2, the J call TRBJ2-3; 8 nucleotides align to TRBD2. The J segment lost 1 base and the V segment lost 2 bases, leaving 2 bases of the junction unmatched. CDR3 length: 15 amino acids. Germline loops: CDR1 SNHLY, CDR2 FYNNEI. Here the CDR3 reads CASSERRGGTDTQYF. The CDR3 DNA sequence: TGTGCCAGCAGTGAAAGGCGGGGGGGCACAGATACGCAGTATTTT.

A few counts support this clonotype. The V and J genes are TRBV27 and TRBJ2-3; TRBD2 matches at 8 bases. This CDR3 region has 16 residues. Germline loops: CDR1 MNHEY, CDR2 SMNVEV (reference sequence). The V segment lost 6 bases and the J segment 2 bases; nucleotides outside the gene matches: 10. CDR3 region: CASSLGSSGNTDTQYF. The CDR3 coding sequence is TGTGCCAGCAGCCTAGGAAGTAGCGGGAACACAGATACGCAGTATTTT.

This clonotype showed up just a few times. As DNA, the CDR3 is TGTGCCACCAGCAGAGCCAGGGACAGGCTGGGGGAAAAACTGTTTTTT. It codes for CATSRARDRLGEKLFF. This chain joins TRBV15 and TRBJ1-4; the match to TRBD1 covers 8 bases. Germline V gene lookup returns CDR1 LNHNV and CDR2 YYDKDF (reference sequence). There are 16 residues in the CDR3. V lost 1 base, J lost 8 bases, and 9 bases stayed unmatched.

This clonotype was found a few times. The chain is built from TRBV3-1 and TRBJ2-3; 7 positions match TRBD1. Germline CDR1 and CDR2: LGHDT and YNNKEL (reference sequence). The CDR3 is 17 residues long. The trim removed 3 bases at V and 0 bases at J, leaving 9 bases unmatched. The CDR3 protein is CASSHILGTASTDTQYF. The CDR3 DNA is TGTGCCAGCAGCCATATACTCGGGACAGCTAGCACAGATACGCAGTATTTT.

This chain links TRBV7-9 with TRBJ2-7; perhaps D is TRBD1 or TRBD2 (6 bases each). Germline lookup yields CDR1 SEHNR and CDR2 FQNEAQ (reference sequence). The CDR3 sequence is 12 residues long. The CDR3 coding sequence is TGTGTCGAGTCAGGGGCGGGAAGCGAGCAGTACTTC. This sequence encodes CVESGAGSEQYF.

The V call is TRBV12-3 or TRBV12-4, the J call TRBJ1-5, with D maybe TRBD1 (5 bases). This CDR3 has 16 residues. V lost 3 bases, J lost 2 bases, and 14 bases lay in between. This CDR3 reads CASSFGGWGGNQPQHF. The CDR3 DNA follows: TGTGCCAGCAGTTTCGGGGGGTGGGGCGGCAATCAGCCCCAGCATTTT.

V usage is TRBV14 and J usage is TRBJ2-3; D is ambiguous. The CDR3 spans 15 residues. Per germline, CDR1 SGHDN and CDR2 FVKESK. The V end lost 4 bases, the J end lost 4 bases, and 15 bases lay between the germline ends. The CDR3 sequence is CASSPQQGYSDTQYF. The CDR3 nucleotides read TGTGCCAGCAGCCCCCAGCAAGGTTATTCAGATACGCAGTATTTT.

The rearrangement links TRBV7-6 to TRBJ2-2; D gene unclear. CDR1 and CDR2 (germline): SGHVS, FNYEAQ. The ends were cut back, 2 bases at V and 2 bases at J, with 9 bases in the middle. This CDR3 is built from 15 residues. The CDR3 loop reads CASSLRVQNTGELFF. The CDR3 coding sequence is TGTGCCAGCAGCTTAAGGGTTCAAAACACCGGGGAGCTGTTTTTT. Drawing the rest from reference TRBV7-6 and TRBJ2-2, the complete variable domain is GAGVSQSPRYKVTKRGQDVALRCDPISGHVSLYWYRQALGQGPEFLTYFNYEAQQDKSGLPNDRFSAERPEGSISTLTIQRTEQRDSAMYRCASSLRVQNTGELFFGEGSRLTVL.

V is TRBV20-1 and J is TRBJ1-1; no clear D gene. The ends were cut back, 5 bases at V and 0 bases at J, with 10 bases in the middle. The CDR3 contains 13 residues. Germline lookup yields CDR1 DFQATT and CDR2 SNEGSKA (reference sequence). DNA of the CDR3: TGCAGTGCTGAAGCAAATTTGAACACTGAAGCTTTCTTT. Translation: CSAEANLNTEAFF.

This clonotype was observed a few times. As DNA, the CDR3 is TGCGCCAGCAGCCCCGGGGGGGGCTTGAACACCGGGGAGCTGTTTTTT. Translating it yields CASSPGGGLNTGELFF. The V and J genes are TRBV5-1 and TRBJ2-2, with 8 bases aligning to TRBD2. The length of the CDR3 is 16 residues. Trimming took 4 bases from V and 1 from J; bases not matched to a gene: 6. The V gene's germline CDR1 is SGHRS and CDR2 YFSETQ.

This clonotype was counted between two and nine times. The chain employs TRBV30 and TRBJ2-1; D not certain. Germline V gives CDR1 GTSNPN, CDR2 SVGIG (reference sequence). Between the trimmed V and J ends, which lost 0 bases and 1 base, there was a span of 4 bases. The CDR3 runs 13 residues. CDR3 nucleotide sequence: TGTGCCTGGAGTGTTGTGTCCTACAATGAGCAGTTCTTC. Encoded protein: CAWSVVSYNEQFF.

The chain combines TRBV11-3 with TRBJ2-7, with 7 bases that match TRBD1. The CDR3 is 14 residues long. V lost 3 bases and J lost 3; bases outside the gene matches: 5. Germline CDR1 is SGHNT and CDR2 is YENEEA. The chain's CDR3 is CASSFATGFYEQYF. CDR3 nucleotide sequence: TGTGCCAGCAGCTTCGCGACAGGGTTCTACGAGCAGTACTTC.

The rearrangement joins TRBV5-1 to TRBJ2-1; 7 bases match TRBD2. The CDR3 runs to 14 residues. The J segment lost 6 bases and the V segment lost 4 bases, leaving 7 bases of the junction unmatched. In germline, CDR1 is SGHRS, CDR2 YFSETQ. The CDR3 protein is CASSGSGAANEQFF. The DNA for the CDR3 is TGCGCCAGCAGCGGAAGCGGGGCCGCCAATGAGCAGTTCTTC.